Shown below are 21 T cell receptor beta chains from a single sample sequenced in a study of T-cell reconstitution after alpha-beta-depleted transplantation in children. Unique molecular identifiers featured in how the TCRbeta library was prepared. Via MiXCR, TCRdb re-called the PCR reads, giving one row per CDR3 protein. This table holds 670,000 or so distinct CDR3 sequences, less than 15% found once. The specimen comprised PBMCs, sampled before TCRalphabeta/CD19-depleted stem cell transplant. The receptors derive from a girl aged 2 to 9 with congenital amegakaryocytic thrombocytopenia, due to receive a stem cell transplant.

The chain is built from TRBV11-2 and TRBJ2-3; D is unclear. The ends were cut back, 5 bases at V and 6 bases at J, with 9 bases in the middle. Per the germline V gene, CDR1 is SGHAT and CDR2 is FQNNGV. CDR3 size: 12 residues. CDR3 nucleotide sequence: TGTGCCAGCAGCCCGGAGCTGGATACGCAGTATTTT. This sequence encodes CASSPELDTQYF.

V usage is TRBV11-2 and J usage is TRBJ2-4, with 7 bases fitting TRBD2. The CDR3 loop spans 14 amino acids. The V gene end was trimmed by 5 bases and the J gene end by 8 bases; junction bases not matched to a gene: 9. Germline CDR1 is SGHAT and CDR2 is FQNNGV. In DNA form, the CDR3 reads TGTGCCAGCAGCCCGCCGGGGGGAGAATACATTCAGTACTTC. Translating it yields CASSPPGGEYIQYF.

This chain joins TRBV6-6 and TRBJ2-5; D call uncertain. Germline loops: CDR1 MNHNY, CDR2 SVGAGI (reference sequence). V was trimmed by 0 bases and J by 2 bases, leaving 4 bases between them. This CDR3 region has 13 residues. Here the CDR3 reads CASSYSGQETQYF. DNA for the CDR3: TGTGCCAGCAGTTACTCGGGACAAGAGACCCAGTACTTC.

This clonotype has more than one count but fewer than ten. This chain links TRBV7-8 with TRBJ2-3; no firm D call. The CDR3 sequence is 14 residues long. Germline CDR1 reads SGHVS; CDR2 reads FQNEAQ. V dropped 2 bases and J dropped 2 bases, with 8 bases sitting between them. The chain's CDR3 is CASSLLGNTDTQYF. In DNA, the CDR3 is TGTGCCAGCAGCTTATTGGGAAACACAGATACGCAGTATTTT.

The sample holds a few counts of this clonotype. The chain couples TRBV28 to TRBJ2-5, with TRBD2 identical over 12 bases. The length of the CDR3 is 17 residues. The trim removed 6 bases at V and 1 base at J, leaving 9 bases unmatched. Germline CDR1 reads MDHEN; CDR2 reads SYDVKM. The CDR3 coding sequence is TGTGCCAGCAGATTGGGACTAGCGGGCAAAGTCCAAGAGACCCAGTACTTC. Amino acids: CASRLGLAGKVQETQYF.

In its sample, this clonotype was seen many times. The chain recombines TRBV5-1 with TRBJ2-1; D not certain. Germline CDR1 SGHRS, CDR2 YFSETQ. The CDR3 spans 11 residues. Trimming took 4 bases from V and 7 from J, leaving 6 bases between them. The CDR3, as DNA: TGCGCCAGCAGCATTTCGAATGAGCAGTTCTTC. Translating it yields CASSISNEQFF. Full variable domain (outside the CDR3, taken from reference TRBV5-1 and TRBJ2-1): KAGVTQTPRYLIKTRGQQVTLSCSPISGHRSVSWYQQTPGQGLQFLFEYFSETQRNKGNFPGRFSGRQFSNSRSEMNVSTLELGDSALYLCASSISNEQFFGPGTRLTVL.

This clonotype was counted many times. The J gene is TRBJ2-7, the V gene TRBV27; no definite D call. CDR1 MNHEY and CDR2 SMNVEV come from the germline V gene (reference sequence). Trimming pared 2 bases from V and 6 bases from J, leaving 14 bases between. The CDR3 is 14 amino acids. The CDR3 region is CASSLGFPALEQYF. CDR3 coding DNA: TGTGCCAGCAGTTTAGGATTCCCCGCGCTCGAGCAGTACTTC.

This clonotype came up a few times. The chain uses TRBV12-3 or TRBV12-4 and TRBJ2-2; D is unresolved. CDR3 length equals 13 residues. Trimming left V 5 bases short and J 7 bases short, with 11 bases between. As DNA, the CDR3 is TGTGCCAGCAGTCCTACAGTCAGCGGGGAGCTGTTTTTT. It is translated as CASSPTVSGELFF.

Many counts were recorded for this clonotype. The V and J genes are TRBV7-6 and TRBJ2-1; D gene unclear. The CDR3 loop spans 15 amino acids. From germline, CDR1 is SGHVS and CDR2 FNYEAQ. V was pared by 1 base and J by 0 bases, with 7 bases between. The CDR3 coding sequence is TGTGCCAGCAGCTTAGGTAGCCACTCCTACAATGAGCAGTTCTTC. This translates into CASSLGSHSYNEQFF.

This clonotype was counted only a few times. The chain links TRBV20-1 to TRBJ2-1; 9 bases map to TRBD2. Germline CDR1 DFQATT, CDR2 SNEGSKA (reference sequence). The CDR3 runs to 12 residues. V gave up 3 bases and J gave up 11 bases; unmatched junction bases: 5. DNA for the CDR3: TGCAGTGCTAGGGCGGCTAGCGGGAAGCAGTTCTTC. It codes for CSARAASGKQFF.

The chain couples TRBV12-3 or TRBV12-4 to TRBJ2-4, with D possibly matching TRBD2 (6 bases). The ends were cut back, 6 bases at V and 0 bases at J, with 18 bases in the middle. The CDR3 runs to 17 residues. The CDR3 DNA is TGTGCCAGCAGATTGCGGGAAGGGCCGATAGCCAAAAACATTCAGTACTTC. This encodes CASRLREGPIAKNIQYF.

Many counts were recorded for this clonotype. The chain joins TRBV5-6 to TRBJ2-1; D is ambiguous. Trimming took 0 bases from V and 12 from J, leaving 13 bases between them. The CDR3 covers 13 residues. CDR1 is SGHDT and CDR2 is YYEEEE in the germline V gene. Written as DNA, the CDR3 is TGTGCCAGCAGCTTGGCCGGGTCTCCTACGCAGTTCTTC. This codes for CASSLAGSPTQFF.

The CDR3 is CASSANPAAGTQYF. In nucleotides, the CDR3 is TGTGCCAGCAGCGCCAATCCCGCCGCGGGGACCCAGTACTTC. The V gene is TRBV9, the J gene TRBJ2-5; tentative D call: TRBD2 (5 bases). There are 14 residues in the CDR3. CDR1 is SGDLS and CDR2 is YYNGEE in the germline V gene. Deletions cut 3 bases from V and 7 bases from J, with 16 bases between.

This clonotype was picked up many times. The chain employs TRBV7-9 and TRBJ2-5; D might be TRBD1 (6 bases). The V gene lost 5 bases and the J gene lost 5 bases, with 15 bases spanning the gap. The CDR3 runs to 14 residues. The germline V gene encodes CDR1 SEHNR and CDR2 FQNEAQ (reference sequence). The CDR3 here is CASSPTGFKETQYF. CDR3 bases: TGTGCCAGCAGCCCTACAGGGTTTAAGGAGACCCAGTACTTC. Combining the CDR3 with reference TRBV7-9 and TRBJ2-5 gives the whole variable domain DTGVSQNPRHKITKRGQNVTFRCDPISEHNRLYWYRQTLGQGPEFLTYFQNEAQLEKSRLLSDRFSAERPKGSFSTLEIQRTEQGDSAMYLCASSPTGFKETQYFGPGTRLLVL.

This clonotype was observed at least ten times. This chain connects TRBV5-6 to TRBJ2-1; 8 bases are shared with TRBD1. V was clipped by 6 bases and J by 9 bases; unmatched bases: 14. The CDR3 totals 15 residues. Germline CDR1 SGHDT, CDR2 YYEEEE. CDR3 sequence (DNA): TGTGCCAGCACATACGCGGGACAGGCAAAGGGTGAGCAGTTCTTC. This gives the protein CASTYAGQAKGEQFF.

The chain recombines TRBV20-1 with TRBJ2-2; unclear D gene. The V gene lost 0 bases and the J gene lost 3 bases, with 14 bases spanning the gap. Germline-derived CDR1 and CDR2 are DFQATT and SNEGSKA (reference sequence). The CDR3 contains 16 residues. The CDR3 spells CSARDFGDGDTGELFF. CDR3 nucleotide sequence: TGCAGTGCTAGAGACTTCGGAGATGGGGACACCGGGGAGCTGTTTTTT.

This clonotype was seen many times. This chain joins TRBV20-1 and TRBJ1-4; D possibly corresponds to TRBD1 (5 bases). The CDR3 loop spans 15 amino acids. With 3 bases removed from V and 1 base from J, the gap between germline ends came to 12 bases. Germline CDR1 and CDR2: DFQATT and SNEGSKA (reference sequence). For the CDR3, the DNA is TGCAGTGCTAGCGCCGGGGGGGGAACTAATGAAAAACTGTTTTTT. Its protein is CSASAGGGTNEKLFF.

This clonotype was recorded many times. The chain joins TRBV5-1 to TRBJ2-3, with D perhaps TRBD1 (5 bases). The V end lost 4 bases, the J end lost 3 bases, and 9 bases lay between the germline ends. Germline CDR1 is SGHRS and CDR2 is YFSETQ. The CDR3 totals 13 residues. This chain's CDR3 is CASSRAGTDTQYF. The CDR3 DNA reads TGCGCCAGCAGCCGGGCAGGGACAGATACGCAGTATTTT.

The chain uses TRBV6-2 or TRBV6-3 and TRBJ2-3, with 7 bases aligning to TRBD2. The CDR3 has 14 residues. J was trimmed by 4 bases and V by 3 bases; bases with no gene match: 4. Germline V lookup: CDR1 MNHEY, CDR2 SVGEGT. This chain's CDR3 is CASSYVLAADTQYF. Here the CDR3 DNA reads TGTGCCAGCAGTTATGTCCTAGCGGCAGATACGCAGTATTTT.

This clonotype was detected ten times or more. This sequence joins TRBV7-8 and TRBJ1-1; D is ambiguous. The germline V gene has CDR1 SGHVS and CDR2 FQNEAQ. The CDR3 is 13 residues long. Trimming pared 5 bases from V and 10 bases from J, leaving 17 bases between. The CDR3 sequence is CASSRGPVQRAFF. DNA of the CDR3: TGTGCCAGCAGCAGAGGACCTGTACAGAGAGCTTTCTTT.

This clonotype came up many times. The chain is built from TRBV5-1 and TRBJ2-7; 7 nucleotides match TRBD2. Germline lookup yields CDR1 SGHRS and CDR2 YFSETQ. V lost 0 bases, J lost 2 bases, and 8 bases stayed unmatched. The CDR3 runs to 16 residues. The CDR3 here is CASSLVRGLEPYEQYF. CDR3 coding DNA: TGCGCCAGCAGCTTGGTGCGGGGGTTGGAACCCTACGAGCAGTACTTC.